Listed below are T cell receptor beta chains from one sample, sequenced in a study of blood T cell repertoires in COVID-19. TCRdb keeps only in-frame clones here, not all; method: immunoSEQ multiplex PCR. Found here are roughly 150,000 clones, approximately 84% of them singletons; the top ten hold 7.5% to 8.5%. Sequencing used peripheral blood. The receptors here all came from a human donor in a cohort sampled during active COVID-19. The CDR3 runs from the conserved cysteine through the conserved F or W. Each record gives: clone size, V gene, D gene, J gene, CDR3 length, CDR3 protein, CDR3 DNA. The D gene is left open where the match is weak. Some rows have no size entry. The others give once, few or many, or a class for an expanded clone.

once	TRBV24-1	-	TRBJ2-2	16	CATSDLLPKNTGELFF	TGTGCCACCAGTGATTTACTTCCAAAGAACACCGGGGAGCTGTTTTTT
-	TRBV7-2	-	TRBJ1-5	15	CASSLTSQGNQPQHF	TGTGCCAGCAGCTTGACTTCTCAGGGAAATCAGCCCCAGCATTTT
-	TRBV19	-	TRBJ1-1	16	CASSMRSGRMNTEAFF	TGTGCCAGTAGTATGCGGTCAGGGCGAATGAACACTGAAGCTTTCTTT
-	TRBV3-1/TRBV3-2	-	TRBJ1-4	17	CASSQDRAGRSNEKLFF	TGTGCCAGCAGCCAAGATAGGGCGGGACGCAGTAATGAAAAACTGTTTTTT
once	TRBV7-6	TRBD2	TRBJ2-7	16	CASSLGTAGDSYEQYF	TGTGCCAGCAGCTTAGGGACAGCGGGGGACTCCTACGAGCAGTACTTC
-	TRBV3-1/TRBV3-2	TRBD2	TRBJ2-5	16	CASSQGLAGGQETQYF	TGTGCCAGCAGCCAAGGACTAGCGGGGGGGCAAGAGACCCAGTACTTC
-	TRBV3-1/TRBV3-2	-	TRBJ2-7	15	CASSQAPPGVGEQYF	TGTGCCAGCAGCCAAGCCCCCCCCGGGGTGGGCGAGCAGTACTTC
-	TRBV7-2	-	TRBJ2-3	14	CASSPPTVVDTQYF	TGTGCCAGCAGCCCCCCGACAGTTGTCGATACGCAGTATTTT
-	TRBV6-5	TRBD1	TRBJ1-5	15	CASSYSGQGDQPQHF	TGTGCCAGCAGTTACTCGGGCCAGGGGGATCAGCCCCAGCATTTT
-	TRBV2	TRBD1	TRBJ2-7	12	CASRPGQREQYF	TGTGCCAGCAGGCCGGGACAGCGCGAGCAGTACTTC
-	TRBV6-4	-	TRBJ2-5	10	CASIIETQYF	TGTGCCAGCATCATTGAGACCCAGTACTTC
-	TRBV11-3	-	TRBJ2-5	11	CASSSGQGRDF	TGTGCCAGCAGCTCCGGACAAGGACGTGACTTC
once	TRBV2	-	TRBJ1-5	13	CASSGNSNQPQHF	TGTGCCAGCTCAGGGAATAGCAATCAGCCCCAGCATTTT
-	TRBV3-1/TRBV3-2	-	TRBJ1-1	16	CASRPDRPTWGTEAFF	TGTGCCAGCAGACCCGACAGGCCCACATGGGGCACTGAAGCTTTCTTT
few	TRBV6-4	TRBD1	TRBJ2-2	16	CASPKTGQGVVGELFF	TGTGCCAGTCCTAAGACGGGACAGGGGGTCGTCGGGGAGCTGTTTTTT
few	TRBV7-9	-	TRBJ1-2	14	CASSPPGPGSQHTF	TGTGCCAGCAGCCCCCCCGGGCCAGGGTCGCAGCACACCTTC
few	TRBV7-8	-	TRBJ1-2	13	CASSLGGGYGYTF	TGTGCCAGCAGCTTAGGAGGGGGCTATGGCTACACCTTC
few	TRBV19	-	TRBJ2-7	15	CASSYRGTSSYEQYF	TGTGCCAGTAGCTACCGGGGGACCAGCTCCTACGAGCAGTACTTC
-	TRBV19	TRBD1	TRBJ1-2	12	CASRSTGKSYTF	TGTGCCAGTAGATCGACAGGGAAAAGCTACACCTTC
-	TRBV5-4	-	TRBJ1-6	15	CASSLTGSGNSPLHF	TGTGCCAGCAGCTTAACGGGATCGGGCAATTCACCCCTCCACTTT
once	TRBV7-9	TRBD1	TRBJ1-3	14	CATRQGASGNTIYF	TGTGCCACAAGGCAGGGGGCATCTGGAAACACCATATATTTT
-	TRBV6-5	TRBD1	TRBJ1-1	16	CASSSTSTGSWTEAFF	TGTGCCAGCAGTTCGACTTCGACAGGGTCGTGGACTGAAGCTTTCTTT
-	TRBV5-5	-	TRBJ2-5	14	CASSLSTRTETQYF	TGTGCCAGCAGCTTATCCACCAGAACAGAGACCCAGTACTTC
-	TRBV10-3	TRBD2	TRBJ2-7	16	CAISESSGGGFYEQYF	TGTGCCATCAGTGAGTCTAGCGGCGGGGGGTTCTACGAGCAGTACTTC
-	TRBV5-5	-	TRBJ2-2	13	CASSLYGTGELFF	TGTGCCAGCAGCTTGTACGGCACCGGGGAGCTGTTTTTT
-	TRBV6-5	TRBD2	TRBJ2-1	16	CASSYASGLSYNEQFF	TGTGCCAGCAGTTACGCTAGCGGGCTCTCCTACAATGAGCAGTTCTTC
-	TRBV4-1	TRBD1	TRBJ2-2	16	CASSQEAGGLTGELFF	TGCGCCAGCAGCCAAGAGGCAGGGGGCTTAACCGGGGAGCTGTTTTTT
-	TRBV5-4	TRBD1	TRBJ2-1	14	CASSPGTGNNEQFF	TGTGCCAGCAGCCCCGGGACAGGCAACAATGAGCAGTTCTTC
-	TRBV3-1/TRBV3-2	-	TRBJ2-5	15	CASSFRRVDYGTQYF	TGTGCCAGCAGCTTTCGGCGGGTGGATTATGGGACCCAGTACTTC
-	TRBV28	-	TRBJ2-4	15	CASSSGVLGKNIQYF	TGTGCCAGCAGTTCAGGTGTATTGGGCAAAAACATTCAGTACTTC
-	TRBV2	TRBD2	TRBJ2-5	16	CASSDLRGGYQETQYF	TGTGCCAGCAGTGACCTGCGGGGGGGGTACCAAGAGACCCAGTACTTC
-	TRBV5-1	-	TRBJ2-3	16	CASSLEVRQAPDTQYF	TGCGCCAGCAGCTTGGAAGTAAGGCAGGCCCCAGATACGCAGTATTTT
-	TRBV7-5	-	TRBJ2-7	14	CARSSGTASYEQYF	TGTGCCAGAAGCTCCGGGACAGCCTCCTACGAGCAGTACTTC
-	TRBV9	-	TRBJ2-5	13	CASNRGGGGTQYF	TGTGCCAGCAACCGCGGGGGCGGGGGGACCCAGTACTTC
-	TRBV2	TRBD1	TRBJ1-1	13	CASSDRGGTEAFF	TGTGCCAGCAGCGACAGGGGAGGCACTGAAGCTTTCTTT
-	TRBV12-3/TRBV12-4	-	TRBJ1-6	13	CASSPTGLSPLHF	TGTGCCAGCAGCCCGACAGGATTATCACCCCTCCACTTT
-	TRBV9	-	TRBJ1-4	14	CASSVGSTGEKLFF	TGTGCCAGCAGCGTAGGCTCAACCGGGGAAAAACTGTTTTTT
once	TRBV2	-	TRBJ1-3	15	CASSEQGNSGNTIYF	TGTGCCAGCAGTGAACAGGGTAACTCTGGAAACACCATATATTTT
many	TRBV6-6	-	TRBJ2-7	14	CASRRQESSYEQYF	TGTGCCAGCAGAAGACAGGAGAGCTCCTACGAGCAGTACTTC
-	TRBV28	TRBD1	TRBJ1-5	15	CASSPTGASNQPQHF	TGTGCCAGCAGTCCGACAGGGGCTAGCAATCAGCCCCAGCATTTT
-	TRBV28	-	TRBJ1-5	12	CASRVSNQPQHF	TGTGCCAGTCGGGTTAGCAATCAGCCCCAGCATTTT
-	TRBV7-6	-	TRBJ1-3	18	CASSLAPAGPSSGNTIYF	TGTGCCAGCAGCTTAGCCCCAGCAGGGCCTTCCTCTGGAAACACCATATATTTT
-	TRBV5-1	TRBD2	TRBJ2-3	15	CASSPGTSGPDTQYF	TGCGCCAGCAGCCCCGGGACTAGCGGTCCAGATACGCAGTATTTT
-	TRBV6-1	-	TRBJ2-1	15	CASSEWGDRGNEQFF	TGTGCCAGCAGTGAGTGGGGGGACAGAGGCAATGAGCAGTTCTTC
-	TRBV6-5	-	TRBJ1-1	11	CASSAGSEAFF	TGTGCCAGCAGCGCAGGGTCCGAAGCTTTCTTT
-	TRBV6-1	TRBD1	TRBJ1-2	15	CASSEMDRSAGGYTF	TGTGCCAGCAGTGAGATGGACAGGTCGGCCGGTGGCTACACCTTC
-	TRBV6-1	-	TRBJ1-5	15	CASSDREYGYQPQHF	TGTGCCAGCAGTGACCGGGAGTATGGGTATCAGCCCCAGCATTTT
once	TRBV5-1	-	TRBJ1-5	15	CASSRAGQNNQPQHF	TGCGCCAGCAGCCGGGCCGGACAGAACAATCAGCCCCAGCATTTT
-	TRBV19	TRBD1	TRBJ1-2	15	CASSPWTGGGYGYTF	TGTGCCAGTAGTCCCTGGACAGGGGGAGGCTATGGCTACACCTTC